This T cell receptor beta chain emerged from a study of OX40 agonist ivuxolimab in advanced cancers. Study-level results: In the 0.1 to 3.0 mg/kg range, CD4+ and CD8+ blood T cells had expanded clonally by week 6.

Germline V lookup: CDR1 SNHLY, CDR2 FYNNEI. The CDR3 runs to 15 residues. Trimming removed 6 bases from V and 5 bases from J; junction bases left unmatched: 11. Libraries were prepared by immunoSEQ multiplex PCR; TCRdb keeps only in-frame clonotypes and omits some of them. This sample carries 75,000 to 100,000 clones, about 91% of them seen once, and the ten largest clones take around 0.31%. Remarks on this clone: The antigen is undetermined.

The specimen was CD4+ or CD8+ T cells sorted from blood, collected in a trial of the OX40 agonist ivuxolimab. This rearrangement joins TRBV2 to TRBJ1-2; 8 bases align to TRBD1. The TCR sequence derives from an adult with an advanced solid tumor such as melanoma, head and neck, liver or kidney cancer. The DNA of the CDR3 is TGTGCCAGCAGAGCTTGGACAGGGATAGGATATGGCTACACCTTC. This translates into CASRAWTGIGYGYTF.